Following are 25 T cell receptor beta chains from one sample sequenced in a study of T-cell memory formation after mild COVID-19. TCRdb processed the 5' RACE reads anew with MiXCR; each CDR3 protein has one entry. The sample records 450,000 to 650,000 distinct CDR3 sequences, 20% to 25% being singletons. Input material: PBMCs or a T cell subset sorted from them (not recorded which). The source of these receptors is an adult woman who had mild COVID-19 (a few samples of this study predate the infection). Cell type and time point are not known.

This clonotype was detected only a few times. The chain uses TRBV5-1 and TRBJ2-3, with D perhaps matching TRBD1 or TRBD2 (6 bases each). Trimming shortened V by 7 bases and J by 1 base, and 19 bases separated the two germline ends. In germline, CDR1 is SGHRS, CDR2 YFSETQ. The CDR3 is 16 amino acids. Written as DNA, the CDR3 is TGCGCCAGCTTCTGGGGGCTAGCGTTTGGCACAGATACGCAGTATTTT. Translating it yields CASFWGLAFGTDTQYF.

This clonotype was counted a few times. The rearrangement links TRBV20-1 to TRBJ1-1; no clear D. The CDR3 spans 12 residues. CDR1 DFQATT and CDR2 SNEGSKA come from the germline V gene (reference sequence). V was trimmed by 5 bases and J by 4 bases, leaving 11 bases between them. CDR3 protein: CSAPGSITEAFF. The CDR3 DNA follows: TGCAGTGCTCCGGGGAGTATCACTGAAGCTTTCTTT.

This clonotype appeared a few times. The V gene is TRBV7-2, the J gene TRBJ2-1; the D call may be TRBD1 or TRBD2 (5 bases each). This CDR3 comprises 17 residues. V was clipped by 3 bases and J by 3 bases, with 18 bases between them. In germline, CDR1 is SGHTA, CDR2 FQGNSA. The CDR3 is CASSLERGGRGYNEQFF. Here the CDR3 DNA reads TGTGCCAGCAGCTTGGAGAGGGGTGGGCGAGGCTACAATGAGCAGTTCTTC.

This clonotype was counted between two and nine times. This chain links TRBV7-9 with TRBJ2-3; 10 nucleotides agree with TRBD2. The V and J ends lost 8 bases and 0 bases, in that order; junction bases with no gene match: 5. In germline, CDR1 is SEHNR, CDR2 FQNEAQ (reference sequence). The CDR3 loop spans 15 amino acids. The CDR3 is CASEREGVSTDTQYF. The CDR3 region has the DNA TGTGCCAGCGAGCGGGAGGGCGTAAGCACAGATACGCAGTATTTT. Full variable domain (remainder filled in from reference TRBV7-9 and TRBJ2-3): DTGVSQNPRHKITKRGQNVTFRCDPISEHNRLYWYRQTLGQGPEFLTYFQNEAQLEKSRLLSDRFSAERPKGSFSTLEIQRTEQGDSAMYLCASEREGVSTDTQYFGPGTRLTVL.

A few counts support this clonotype. The genes are TRBV7-2 and TRBJ2-1; D gene unclear. This CDR3 has 12 amino acids. V lost 8 bases and J 6 bases, leaving 11 bases between the germline ends. Germline assignment: CDR1 SGHTA and CDR2 FQGNSA. The CDR3 is CASAREINEQFF. The CDR3 DNA follows: TGTGCCAGCGCGCGAGAAATCAATGAGCAGTTCTTC.

The V and J genes are TRBV7-2 and TRBJ1-4; a weak D match, TRBD1 (6 bases). The CDR3 consists of 14 residues. V was cut by 4 bases and J by 5 bases, with 11 bases left in between. Germline V gene lookup returns CDR1 SGHTA and CDR2 FQGNSA. The CDR3 is CASSYWGANEKLFF. The CDR3 DNA sequence: TGTGCCAGCAGCTATTGGGGGGCGAATGAAAAACTGTTTTTT.

In DNA form, the CDR3 reads TGTGCCAGCAGACCGGGACGAGATTATGGCTACACCTTC. Protein product: CASRPGRDYGYTF. J is TRBJ1-2 and V is TRBV6-4, with D perhaps TRBD1 (5 bases). Germline-derived CDR1 and CDR2 are MRHNA and SNTAGT. V lost 6 bases to trimming and J lost 5 bases, with 13 bases between them. There are 13 residues in the CDR3.

The genes are TRBV9 and TRBJ2-1, with 7 bases lining up with TRBD2. CDR3 length: 19 residues. CDR1 and CDR2 from the germline V gene are SGDLS and YYNGEE. V gave up 0 bases and J gave up 6 bases; unmatched junction bases: 18. This CDR3 is CASSVGASGNKVGVNEQFF. The CDR3 bases are TGTGCCAGCAGCGTAGGGGCTAGCGGTAATAAGGTGGGGGTCAATGAGCAGTTCTTC.

This clonotype was detected only a few times. The chain combines TRBV20-1 with TRBJ2-5; D might be TRBD1 or TRBD2, each matching 5 bases. Trimming stripped 2 bases from V and 5 bases from J, with 15 bases between. The CDR3 is 14 residues long. The germline V gene has CDR1 DFQATT and CDR2 SNEGSKA (reference sequence). CDR3 loop: CSARSAVGRETQYF. CDR3 DNA: TGCAGTGCTAGATCCGCGGTGGGACGGGAGACCCAGTACTTC.

V is TRBV7-2 and J is TRBJ2-1, with 9 bases fitting TRBD2. This CDR3 has 15 amino acids. J gave up 6 bases and V 3 bases, and 6 bases lay outside the gene matches. Germline V gene lookup returns CDR1 SGHTA and CDR2 FQGNSA. CDR3 residues: CASSFSSGGPNEQFF. The CDR3 DNA sequence: TGTGCCAGCAGCTTTTCAAGCGGGGGGCCCAATGAGCAGTTCTTC.

There are many counts of this clonotype. This chain links TRBV5-1 with TRBJ2-3; D ambiguous. V lost 4 bases and J lost 6, with 12 bases in between. The germline gives CDR1 SGHRS, CDR2 YFSETQ. This CDR3 region has 13 residues. CDR3 nucleotide sequence: TGCGCCAGCAGCCCTGAGCCTGGGGATACGCAGTATTTT. This codes for CASSPEPGDTQYF.

In this sample, this clonotype turned up many times. Here the CDR3 DNA reads TGCAGTGCTAGTGCTCTGGGGCAGGGAGGGACTGAAGCTTTCTTT. It yields the protein CSASALGQGGTEAFF. V gene TRBV20-1 combines with J gene TRBJ1-1, with a weak D call TRBD1 (5 bases). Trimming cost V 3 bases and J 5 bases, with 19 bases left between them. Germline V gene sequence: CDR1 DFQATT, CDR2 SNEGSKA (reference sequence). The CDR3 length is 15 residues.

V is TRBV29-1 and J is TRBJ2-1; perhaps TRBD1 as D (5 bases). The CDR3 is made up of 13 amino acids. In germline, CDR1 is SQVTM, CDR2 ANQGSEA. V was pared by 2 bases and J by 2 bases, with 7 bases between. Here the CDR3 reads CSVESDTYNEQFF. CDR3 DNA sequence: TGCAGCGTTGAATCGGACACCTACAATGAGCAGTTCTTC.

V usage is TRBV6-2 or TRBV6-3 and J usage is TRBJ1-1; D remains unclear. CDR3 length: 13 residues. The V end lost 5 bases, the J end lost 7 bases, and 14 bases lay between the germline ends. Germline assignment: CDR1 MNHEY and CDR2 SVGEGT. The CDR3 coding sequence is TGTGCCAGCAGTGTTGACCTAAGCAGTGAAGCTTTCTTT. It specifies CASSVDLSSEAFF.

The rearrangement uses TRBV6-6 and TRBJ2-7, with D unresolved. The ends were cut back, 2 bases at V and 0 bases at J, with 8 bases in the middle. CDR3 length: 14 residues. Germline CDR1 reads MNHNY; CDR2 reads SVGAGI (reference sequence). Written as DNA, the CDR3 is TGTGCCAGCAGTTACGGGCCAGGCTCCTACGAGCAGTACTTC. It codes for CASSYGPGSYEQYF.

This clonotype was counted between two and nine times. This chain connects TRBV30 to TRBJ2-1; D unresolved. Per the germline V gene, CDR1 is GTSNPN and CDR2 is SVGIG (reference sequence). Deletions cut 5 bases from V and 8 bases from J, with 10 bases between. There are 11 residues in the CDR3. CDR3 residues: CAWGPLHEQFF. The CDR3 DNA reads as TGTGCCTGGGGACCCCTCCATGAGCAGTTCTTC. Variable domain in full (rest from reference TRBV30 and TRBJ2-1): SQTIHQWPATLVQPVGSPLSLECTVEGTSNPNLYWYRQAAGRGLQLLFYSVGIGQISSEVPQNLSASRPQDRQFILSSKKLLLSDSGFYLCAWGPLHEQFFGPGTRLTVL.

This chain connects TRBV6-2 or TRBV6-3 to TRBJ1-5; TRBD1 might be the D (6 bases). V was clipped by 7 bases and J by 0 bases, with 13 bases between them. Germline V gene data show CDR1 as MNHEY and CDR2 as SVGEGT. This CDR3 spans 15 amino acids. The CDR3 nucleotides are TGTGCCAGCACTCTACAGGGACTTAGCAATCAGCCCCAGCATTTT. This sequence encodes CASTLQGLSNQPQHF.

The chain recombines TRBV2 with TRBJ1-1; 7 positions agree with TRBD1. V shed 8 bases, J shed 6 bases, and the junction held 12 bases outside the gene matches. The CDR3 loop spans 14 amino acids. In germline, CDR1 is SNHLY, CDR2 FYNNEI. The CDR3 coding sequence is TGTGCCAGCCGACAGGGCATCACATCTCCTGAAGCTTTCTTT. Its protein product is CASRQGITSPEAFF.

V gene TRBV5-1 combines with J gene TRBJ2-5; a weak D match, TRBD1 (5 bases). The CDR3 is made up of 15 amino acids. CDR1 and CDR2 from the germline V gene are SGHRS and YFSETQ. Deletions cut 3 bases from V and 3 bases from J, with 15 bases between. The CDR3 DNA follows: TGCGCCAGCAGCTCGTACGGACATATCAAAGAGACCCAGTACTTC. It specifies CASSSYGHIKETQYF.

This clonotype was seen a handful of times. This chain connects TRBV10-3 to TRBJ2-7; TRBD2 matches 7 bases. Germline CDR1 ENHRY, CDR2 SYGVKD. V dropped 4 bases and J dropped 0; count of bases not matched to a gene: 6. The CDR3 length is 15 residues. The CDR3: CAISGGGSSSYEQYF. Here the CDR3 DNA reads TGTGCCATCAGTGGTGGCGGGAGTAGCTCCTACGAGCAGTACTTC.

The chain recombines TRBV7-2 with TRBJ2-1; D gene unclear. This CDR3 region has 11 residues. Germline V lookup: CDR1 SGHTA, CDR2 FQGNSA. V shed 3 bases and J shed 13 bases, with 10 bases lying between them. CDR3 in amino acids: CASSFSVDQFF. For the CDR3, the DNA is TGTGCCAGCAGCTTTTCAGTAGACCAGTTCTTC.

V is TRBV5-1 and J is TRBJ2-3; 9 bases are shared with TRBD2. From germline, CDR1 is SGHRS and CDR2 YFSETQ. This CDR3 is 16 amino acids long. Trimming removed 0 bases from V and 2 bases from J; junction bases left unmatched: 4. For the CDR3, the DNA is TGCGCCAGCAGCTTGGCCGCGGGGGGGGTCACAGATACGCAGTATTTT. It codes for CASSLAAGGVTDTQYF. Complete variable domain (other parts from reference TRBV5-1 and TRBJ2-3): KAGVTQTPRYLIKTRGQQVTLSCSPISGHRSVSWYQQTPGQGLQFLFEYFSETQRNKGNFPGRFSGRQFSNSRSEMNVSTLELGDSALYLCASSLAAGGVTDTQYFGPGTRLTVL.

The chain employs TRBV5-6 and TRBJ2-5; either TRBD1 or TRBD2 may fit D (7 bases each). CDR3 size: 16 residues. Germline loops: CDR1 SGHDT, CDR2 YYEEEE. Trimming removed 2 bases from V and 4 bases from J, with 18 bases in between. The CDR3 loop reads CASSFATGRVSETQYF. CDR3 sequence (DNA): TGTGCCAGCAGCTTTGCGACAGGGAGGGTGTCAGAGACCCAGTACTTC. Complete variable domain (other parts from reference TRBV5-6 and TRBJ2-5): DAGVTQSPTHLIKTRGQQVTLRCSPKSGHDTVSWYQQALGQGPQFIFQYYEEEERQRGNFPDRFSGHQFPNYSSELNVNALLLGDSALYLCASSFATGRVSETQYFGPGTRLLVL.

The chain couples TRBV14 to TRBJ1-2; 7 bases match TRBD1. Unmatched junction bases numbered 15, after V lost 4 bases and J lost 4 bases. CDR1 is SGHDN and CDR2 is FVKESK in the germline V gene. The CDR3 is 17 amino acids. This chain's CDR3 is CASSRRGGTAASYGYTF. The CDR3 bases are TGTGCCAGCAGCCGTCGCGGCGGGACAGCTGCAAGCTATGGCTACACCTTC.

The chain uses TRBV7-3 and TRBJ1-2, with no clear D. Trimming removed 5 bases at V and 3 bases at J, with 19 bases between. Looked up from germline, CDR1 is SGHTA and CDR2 is FQGTGA. The CDR3 spans 16 residues. The DNA for the CDR3 is TGTGCCAGCAGCCTCTTACCCCCGGGAGAAGACTATGGCTACACCTTC. Its protein product is CASSLLPPGEDYGYTF.